These T cell receptor beta chains were read from a single sample in a study of blood T cell repertoires in COVID-19. The assay was immunoSEQ multiplex PCR, and TCRdb's table has in-frame clones only and misses some. The table records roughly 64,000 clones, just over 85% of them present only once. Sequences were obtained from peripheral blood. These receptors were obtained from a man aged 50-60 years with active COVID-19. Both conserved end residues are part of each CDR3. The D gene is left open where the match is weak.

v_call: TRBV9
j_call: TRBJ2-3
d_call: TRBD2
cdr3_aa: CASSVDGGGPPTDTQYF

v_call: TRBV5-5
j_call: TRBJ1-4
d_call: TRBD1
cdr3_aa: CASSLETGVEKLFF

v_call: TRBV12-5
j_call: TRBJ2-7
d_call: TRBD1
cdr3_aa: CASGLATQGETHYEQYF

v_call: TRBV19
j_call: TRBJ2-4
d_call: TRBD1
cdr3_aa: CASNPTGGKNIQYF

v_call: TRBV4-1
j_call: TRBJ2-5
d_call: TRBD1
cdr3_aa: CASSLGQGGETQYF

v_call: TRBV29-1
j_call: TRBJ1-3
d_call: -
cdr3_aa: CSSGTGNTIYF

v_call: TRBV11-3
j_call: TRBJ2-7
d_call: -
cdr3_aa: CASSLDRTYEQYF

v_call: TRBV15
j_call: TRBJ1-5
d_call: TRBD1
cdr3_aa: CATSREDRLGQPQHF

v_call: TRBV6-5
j_call: TRBJ2-1
d_call: -
cdr3_aa: CASTRRGVGNEQFF

v_call: TRBV6-5
j_call: TRBJ1-2
d_call: -
cdr3_aa: CASSYNRDTLYGYTF

v_call: TRBV7-9
j_call: TRBJ2-7
d_call: -
cdr3_aa: CASSLEGFGQYF

v_call: TRBV6-6
j_call: TRBJ1-1
d_call: -
cdr3_aa: CASSTRQPRTEAFF

v_call: TRBV6-1
j_call: TRBJ2-3
d_call: -
cdr3_aa: CASSEAIAISTDTQYF

v_call: TRBV2
j_call: TRBJ2-1
d_call: TRBD2
cdr3_aa: CASSELAGGHNEQFF

v_call: TRBV10-2
j_call: TRBJ2-7
d_call: -
cdr3_aa: CASSNLYEQYF

v_call: TRBV14
j_call: TRBJ2-7
d_call: -
cdr3_aa: CASSQDSQGYEQYF

v_call: TRBV24-1
j_call: TRBJ2-3
d_call: -
cdr3_aa: CATSGTFGTSTDTQYF